What follows is one TCR beta chain and its context. What it recognizes is unknown. The data were produced by immunoSEQ multiplex PCR, yet TCRdb's version contains in-frame clones alone and is incomplete. The data show roughly 150,000 clones, with about 90% seen just once and around 5% held by the top ten. The sample belongs to a study of T cell responses to AZD1222 COVID-19 vaccine. Study-level points and caveats: White British donors predominated, females outnumbered males, and clonal diversity was possibly underestimated.

V was cut by 4 bases and J by 4 bases, with 9 bases left in between. Germline lookup yields CDR1 SGDLS and CDR2 YYNGEE. This CDR3 contains 14 residues. The sequencing here drew on peripheral blood, taken on day 0 of AZD1222 vaccination. The clonotype comes from an adult in good health. The genes are TRBV9 and TRBJ2-6; D gene uncertain. CDR3: CASSPNYGANVLTF. CDR3 sequence (DNA): TGTGCCAGCAGCCCCAATTACGGGGCCAACGTCCTGACTTTC.